The 21 T cell receptor beta chains presented below share a single source sample, sequenced in a study of OX40 agonist ivuxolimab in advanced cancers. The assay was immunoSEQ multiplex PCR, and TCRdb's table has in-frame clones only and misses some. The repertoire holds almost 65,000 clones, with around 83% as singletons. The sequencing used CD4+ or CD8+ T cells sorted from blood, collected in a trial of the OX40 agonist ivuxolimab. These receptor sequences come from an adult with an advanced solid tumor such as melanoma, head and neck, liver or kidney cancer.

The genes are TRBV7-8 and TRBJ2-2; D gene uncertain. This CDR3 spans 13 amino acids. Trimming stripped 2 bases from V and 2 bases from J, with 3 bases between. Looked up from germline, CDR1 is SGHVS and CDR2 is FQNEAQ. In nucleotides, the CDR3 is TGTGCCAGCAGCTTACTAAACACCGGGGAGCTGTTTTTT. Encoded protein: CASSLLNTGELFF.

V is TRBV2 and J is TRBJ2-7; either TRBD1 or TRBD2 may fit D (6 bases each). The ends were cut back, 11 bases at V and 3 bases at J, with 14 bases in the middle. Germline loops: CDR1 SNHLY, CDR2 FYNNEI. CDR3 length: 12 amino acids. The CDR3 DNA reads TGTGCCCTTGGAAGGGGGGTCTACGAGCAGTACTTC. It encodes CALGRGVYEQYF.

The rearrangement links TRBV18 to TRBJ2-1; D assignment may be TRBD1 or TRBD2 (5 bases each). This CDR3 region has 16 residues. V lost 2 bases, J lost 10 bases, and 21 bases lay in between. CDR1 KGHSH and CDR2 LQKENI come from the germline V gene. The CDR3 region is CASSPVGAGAQWEQFF. In DNA form, the CDR3 reads TGTGCCAGCTCACCAGTTGGGGCCGGGGCTCAATGGGAGCAGTTCTTC.

The CDR3, as DNA: TGTGCCAGCAGCGTCGACCCGGGACAGGGGGGAGAGCAGTACTTC. It encodes CASSVDPGQGGEQYF. The chain employs TRBV9 and TRBJ2-7, with TRBD1 matching 11 bases. In germline, CDR1 is SGDLS, CDR2 YYNGEE. This CDR3 comprises 15 residues. V shed 2 bases and J 7 bases; nucleotides not matched to a gene: 8.

This clone has just one count. The rearrangement uses TRBV27 and TRBJ2-1; 8 bases match TRBD2. V gave up 4 bases and J gave up 9 bases; unmatched junction bases: 11. CDR1 is MNHEY, CDR2 SMNVEV, per germline (reference sequence). CDR3 length: 15 residues. The CDR3 sequence: CASSSRGADNSEQFF. CDR3 bases: TGTGCCAGCAGTTCGCGGGGGGCTGATAATAGTGAGCAGTTCTTC.

The chain combines TRBV18 with TRBJ2-1, with 12 bases that match TRBD2. V lost 0 bases and J lost 10; bases outside the gene matches: 10. The CDR3 consists of 17 residues. Germline-derived CDR1 and CDR2 are KGHSH and LQKENI. Here the CDR3 reads CASSPPVLSSGRGEQFF. In DNA, the CDR3 is TGTGCCAGCTCACCACCCGTACTTTCTAGCGGGAGGGGGGAGCAGTTCTTC. The full variable domain, its missing parts supplied by reference TRBV18 and TRBJ2-1, is NAGVMQNPRHLVRRRGQEARLRCSPMKGHSHVYWYRQLPEEGLKFMVYLQKENIIDESGMPKERFSAEFPKEGPSILRIQQVVRGDSAAYFCASSPPVLSSGRGEQFFGPGTRLTVL.

The chain recombines TRBV7-9 with TRBJ1-2; D gene uncertain. Trimming removed 5 bases at V and 6 bases at J, with 10 bases between. Germline V lookup: CDR1 SEHNR, CDR2 FQNEAQ (reference sequence). The CDR3 consists of 12 residues. The CDR3 loop is CASSPLPNGYTF. CDR3 nucleotides: TGTGCCAGCAGCCCACTGCCAAATGGCTACACCTTC.

The chain employs TRBV6-1 and TRBJ1-5, with D unresolved. This CDR3 spans 14 amino acids. V was cut by 2 bases and J by 0 bases, with 5 bases left in between. The V gene's germline CDR1 is MNHNS and CDR2 SASEGT. The CDR3 sequence is CASSERYSNQPQHF. In nucleotides, the CDR3 is TGTGCCAGCAGTGAAAGGTATAGCAATCAGCCCCAGCATTTT.

The chain recombines TRBV18 with TRBJ2-1; 10 nucleotides match TRBD2. This CDR3 has 15 residues. Germline assignment: CDR1 KGHSH and CDR2 LQKENI. Unmatched junction bases numbered 6, after V lost 1 base and J lost 9 bases. CDR3 residues: CASSPLSGGAGEQFF. CDR3 DNA: TGTGCCAGCTCACCACTGAGCGGGGGGGCCGGTGAGCAGTTCTTC.

The chain employs TRBV14 and TRBJ2-1; TRBD1 matches 9 bases. The CDR3 spans 16 residues. Germline trimming cut 3 bases from V and 0 bases from J; bases unmatched to any gene: 3. The germline gives CDR1 SGHDN, CDR2 FVKESK. The CDR3: CASSHTGGFSYNEQFF. The CDR3 DNA is TGTGCCAGCAGCCATACAGGGGGCTTCTCCTACAATGAGCAGTTCTTC. The whole variable domain, filled in from reference TRBV14 and TRBJ2-1, reads EAGVTQFPSHSVIEKGQTVTLRCDPISGHDNLYWYRRVMGKEIKFLLHFVKESKQDESGMPNNRFLAERTGGTYSTLKVQPAELEDSGVYFCASSHTGGFSYNEQFFGPGTRLTVL.

The rearrangement joins TRBV6-5 to TRBJ1-6, with D uncertain. Looked up from germline, CDR1 is MNHEY and CDR2 is SVGAGI. Deletions cut 0 bases from V and 6 bases from J, with 12 bases between. This CDR3 comprises 16 residues. This CDR3 reads CASSYSGFGSNSPLHF. CDR3 DNA: TGTGCCAGCAGTTACTCGGGGTTCGGCAGTAATTCACCCCTCCACTTT.

The rearrangement joins TRBV5-1 to TRBJ1-1; D gene unclear. This CDR3 has 13 amino acids. V was pared by 0 bases and J by 3 bases, with 6 bases between. Germline V CDR1 and CDR2: SGHRS, YFSETQ. This CDR3 is CASSLDPDTEAFF. DNA of the CDR3: TGCGCCAGCAGCTTGGATCCCGACACTGAAGCTTTCTTT.

This sequence joins TRBV18 and TRBJ1-1, with 7 positions matching TRBD1. V was clipped by 3 bases and J by 2 bases; unmatched bases: 6. The CDR3 totals 15 residues. Per the germline V gene, CDR1 is KGHSH and CDR2 is LQKENI. The CDR3 nucleotides are TGTGCCAGCTCACCCGACAGGGTTCGCAACACTGAAGCTTTCTTT. Residues: CASSPDRVRNTEAFF.

The table lists this clone with a count of one. This sequence joins TRBV10-3 and TRBJ2-7; TRBD2 agrees at 8 bases. V lost 7 bases and J lost 5; bases outside the gene matches: 7. Germline CDR1 and CDR2: ENHRY and SYGVKD. The CDR3 length is 13 residues. CDR3 in DNA: TGTGCCATCACGGTCGGGGGGGACCACGAGCAGTACTTC. This codes for CAITVGGDHEQYF.

CDR3 residues: CASQLDRGNNEQFF. CDR3 nucleotides: TGTGCCAGCCAACTGGACAGGGGTAACAATGAGCAGTTCTTC. The chain joins TRBV2 to TRBJ2-1, with 9 bases that match TRBD1. Per germline, CDR1 SNHLY and CDR2 FYNNEI. Unmatched junction bases numbered 7, after V lost 8 bases and J lost 5 bases. The CDR3 length is 14 residues.

This clone was counted a single time. The chain carries TRBV10-3 and TRBJ1-1; 12 bases align to TRBD1. The CDR3 has 17 residues. The germline CDR1 and CDR2 sequences are ENHRY and SYGVKD. The V and J ends lost 6 bases and 4 bases, in that order; junction bases with no gene match: 12. CDR3 protein: CAIREGGTGGWSTEAFF. The DNA of the CDR3 is TGTGCCATCAGGGAGGGAGGGACAGGGGGCTGGAGCACTGAAGCTTTCTTT.

This clone showed up just once. The chain combines TRBV6-4 with TRBJ2-1; D ambiguous. Per the germline V gene, CDR1 is MRHNA and CDR2 is SNTAGT. Trimming took 5 bases from V and 7 from J, leaving 9 bases between them. The CDR3 has 12 residues. The CDR3 DNA is TGTGCCAGCAGTATAGTTAAGAATGAGCAGTTCTTC. Translated: CASSIVKNEQFF.

In its sample, this clone was seen once. The chain joins TRBV15 to TRBJ2-1; no clear D gene. V lost 0 bases and J lost 8, with 11 bases in between. This CDR3 contains 14 residues. Germline lookup yields CDR1 LNHNV and CDR2 YYDKDF (reference sequence). CDR3 DNA sequence: TGTGCCACCAGCAGAGATCTCGCAGCCCATGAGCAGTTCTTC. This sequence encodes CATSRDLAAHEQFF.

The chain carries TRBV6-5 and TRBJ1-5, with D unclear. The CDR3 runs to 13 residues. V shed 6 bases and J shed 11 bases, with 17 bases lying between them. Germline values: CDR1 MNHEY, CDR2 SVGAGI. The CDR3 sequence: CASSQKVGGAQHF. The CDR3 DNA is TGTGCCAGCAGCCAAAAAGTCGGCGGGGCCCAGCATTTT.

The chain joins TRBV4-2 to TRBJ2-7; TRBD1 might be the D (6 bases). Germline V gene data show CDR1 as LGHNA and CDR2 as YNFKEQ. CDR3 length: 16 amino acids. V lost 3 bases, J lost 5 bases, and 20 bases lay in between. The CDR3 sequence: CASSQGNRVSTHEQYF. The DNA for the CDR3 is TGTGCCAGCAGCCAGGGTAACAGGGTATCTACTCACGAGCAGTACTTC.

This chain uses TRBV4-2 with TRBJ2-3; 7 nucleotides line up with TRBD2. V was clipped by 1 base and J by 0 bases; unmatched bases: 1. The CDR3 consists of 15 residues. The germline V gene has CDR1 LGHNA and CDR2 YNFKEQ. The CDR3 region has the DNA TGTGCCAGCAGCCAAGTTAGCGGGAGCACAGATACGCAGTATTTT. Its protein is CASSQVSGSTDTQYF.